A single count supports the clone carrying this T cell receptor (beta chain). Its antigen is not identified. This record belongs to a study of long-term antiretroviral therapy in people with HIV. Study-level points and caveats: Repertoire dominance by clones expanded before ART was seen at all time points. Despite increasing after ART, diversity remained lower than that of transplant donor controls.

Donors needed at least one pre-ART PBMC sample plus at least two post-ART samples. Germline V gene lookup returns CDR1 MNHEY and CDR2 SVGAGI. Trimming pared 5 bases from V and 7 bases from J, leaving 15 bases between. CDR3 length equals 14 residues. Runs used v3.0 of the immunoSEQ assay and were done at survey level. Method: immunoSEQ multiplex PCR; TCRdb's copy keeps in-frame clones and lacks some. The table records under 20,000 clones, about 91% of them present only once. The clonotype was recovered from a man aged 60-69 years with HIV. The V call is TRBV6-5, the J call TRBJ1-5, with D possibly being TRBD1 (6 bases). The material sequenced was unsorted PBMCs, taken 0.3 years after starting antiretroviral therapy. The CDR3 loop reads CASSHHRVGQPQHF. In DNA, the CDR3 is TGTGCCAGCAGTCACCACAGGGTTGGGCAGCCCCAGCATTTT.